This T cell receptor beta chain comes out of a study of cytomegalovirus exposure and HLA in healthy donors (dated by TCRdb to between 2016 and 2019). With respect to the entire study: An earlier analysis of several hundred of the donors reported approximately 280 Gb of sequence data and around 100 million unique TCR beta sequences obtained from about 180 million T cells. An early release that covered some 630 HLA-typed donors contained approximately 300 gigabases of sequencing data and some 87 million unique TCR sequences. Of the 350 to 450 genotyped donors, approximately 83% fell in the genetic ancestry cluster associated with self-reported Caucasian donors. The aim of the study was to test whether cataloging public T cell receptors could identify signatures of past pathogen exposure. The study profiled the T cell repertoires of about 640 subjects by immunosequencing and related them to cytomegalovirus serostatus. A separate validation cohort of roughly 130 different subjects was used in addition to the approximately 610-subject first cohort. To predict cytomegalovirus infection status, the study combined high-throughput TCR immunosequencing, statistical association of individual TCRs with disease status, and machine learning. In a later analysis, previously published TCR beta repertoires from 500 to 750 donors were re-analyzed and high-resolution HLA genotyping was added so that TCR occurrence patterns could be studied. Rather than drawing on any new phenotypic data, the later analysis identified candidate immune exposures from TCR beta sequences and the way those sequences occurred across donors. To decide whether each TCR beta V gene segment behaved as functional or pseudogenic, an earlier analysis of some 600 of the donors relied on high-throughput TCR beta sequencing. Alongside the repertoire data, information on donor age, sex, ethnicity and CMV serostatus was compiled. A later genetic analysis took genome-wide SNP genotypes for about 55% of the 666 donors and used that subset as a discovery cohort. Every repertoire in the discovery cohort had been generated on one and the same sequencing platform. HLA typing covered class I and class II loci at four-digit resolution. The number of typed donors differed by locus: about 629-640 for A, B, C, DRB1 and DQB1; 500 to 550 for DQA1; about 600 for DPA1; and about 450 for DPB1. Because of strong linkage in the cohort, roughly five DR-DQ haplotypes were treated as single units for association and clustering. Among roughly 370 genotyped donors of the cohort, an average of approximately 240,000 unique TCR beta nucleotide sequences were sequenced per donor, roughly a sixth of them non-productive.

Worth noting for this clone: The specificity of this receptor is unknown. Within one base of it there is no much larger clone, and no base qualities were kept.

Library method: the immunoSEQ multiplex PCR assay. The multiplex PCR relied on a mix of 60 forward primers for TCR Vbeta segments and 13 reverse primers for TCR Jbeta segments. Amplification of the CDR3 region of rearranged TCR beta genes was performed with a multiplex PCR assay on genomic DNA. The Illumina HiSeq System was used to sequence the amplified TCR beta libraries as 87-base-pair reads. Processing in the source paper ran as follows. In a later analysis, tens of millions of unique TCR beta chains were counted across the roughly 610 repertoires, and about 9.9 million of these chains were shared by at least two donors. A nearest-neighbor algorithm error-corrected the raw reads and collapsed the reads into unique sequences, merging closely related sequences to remove PCR and sequencing errors. To assign V, D and J gene segments, CDR3 sequences were aligned to IMGT reference sequences. For a sequence to be retained, a match of at least six nucleotides to both a V gene segment and a J gene segment was required. A rearrangement counted as productive if the CDR3 had no stop codons and remained in frame with V and J, and every other rearrangement counted as non-productive. Following IMGT convention, CDR3 was defined as the stretch from the second conserved V-encoded cysteine up to the conserved J-encoded phenylalanine. Sequences without an unambiguous match to a single V gene segment were excluded from the earlier analysis of 587 of the donors. An earlier analysis of several hundred of the donors classified V segments as functional when productive rearrangements were above 56.7% and as segregating when the standard deviation between donors was above 5%. To diagnose cytomegalovirus status from the catalog of TCR beta chain sequences, a statistical classification framework was built. In a later analysis, V and J genes were assigned by comparing TCR nucleotide sequences against IMGT/GENE-DB human TR gene sequences. In a later analysis, CDR3 sequences and most-parsimonious VDJ recombination scenarios were assigned using the TCRdist pipeline. In a later analysis, every TCR beta chain was defined by the combination of its CDR3 amino acid sequence and its V-gene family, and reads without a unique V-gene family were dropped. As a way to deal with suspected cross-contamination and a sequencing artifact, a later analysis dropped more than 500 nucleotide sequences that were highly shared and had low generation probability. For each public chain, a later analysis derived a clonal expansion index from normalized ranks of inferred template counts within each repertoire. Generation probabilities in a later analysis came from a VDJ recombination model fitted to out-of-frame rearrangements, and those results were checked against IGoR. Hypergeometric tests were used in a later analysis to score TCR-TCR, TCR-HLA and TCR-CMV co-occurrence, with a repertoire-size bias correction applied to the TCR pairs. False discovery rates were estimated in a later analysis by permuting HLA or CMV assignments 20 times. In a later analysis, co-occurring TCRs were grouped using DBSCAN, and TCRdist sequence similarity was added for clustering within HLA-allele-positive subsets. For co-occurrence clustering, repertoires with fewer than 30,000 or more than 120,000 public chains were excluded, along with five repertoires with anomalous nucleotide sharing. What TCRdb holds here is the immuneACCESS table cut down to in-frame rearrangements. Part of the clones is not present; checked against another copy, under half of the missing clones reflect an unresolved V gene, and the others are unexplained. V and J calls and clone size are as listed in that table; D and trimming were resolved from the DNA. A total of fewer than 150,000 clones appear in this sample, 80% of them only once. Approximately 8.8% of the sample rests with the top ten.

In total, over 600 healthy bone marrow donors made up the cohort. At the time of sampling, every cohort member was nominally healthy, though immune exposures that went unrecorded were likely present. The donor was CMV seropositive and was included in the group of 250 to 350 seropositive cohort members. Each donor provided a peripheral blood sample, and peripheral blood mononuclear cells were used for TCR beta sequencing. The Qiagen DNeasy Blood Extraction Kit was used to extract genomic DNA from the blood cell samples. Study-level results and caveats: A further reported finding was that TCR beta sequences accurately predicted the HLA-A and HLA-B alleles for most subjects in the first cohort. Because HLA typing was missing for some donors at each locus, association tests included only the typed subset. Specific HLA alleles were associated with 15,000 to 20,000 TCR beta sequences at a false discovery rate of 0.05 in a later analysis. In a later analysis, most CMV-associated TCR beta chains were found to appear HLA-restricted, with HLA associations seemingly driven largely by CMV exposure. According to a later genetic analysis, donors in an Asian-associated ancestry cluster had fewer N-insertions in productive TCRs than the approximately 700-donor mean. Because counts were too low, seventeen rarely observed V segments, including chromosome 9 orphons, were excluded from the earlier analysis of around 590 of the donors. Immune exposure information for the cohort was limited to CMV serostatus. The study listed 164 TCR beta chains as associated with cytomegalovirus. Correlated functional status among segregating V segments might be attributable to linkage disequilibrium, but an unknown experimental factor could not be ruled out. A group of highly shared sequence variants was considered likely to be a technical artifact of the sequencing pipeline. According to a later analysis, TCR association rates differed among HLA loci, with DRB1 alleles showing the most associated TCRs and HLA-C alleles showing the fewest. The classifier was reported to diagnose cytomegalovirus status with high specificity and sensitivity in both the original and validation cohorts. In this cohort, only TCR beta chains were sequenced, and detectable features were limited by the absence of alpha or paired-chain data. The authors suggested that the approach could potentially be generalized to other disease states and immunological phenotypes. The 87-base-pair reads could not distinguish some IMGT-functional V segments, including TRBV6-2 and TRBV6-3, so those segments were excluded. In an earlier analysis of 450 to 750 of the donors, most TCR beta V segments appeared in productive rearrangements about 87% or about 30% of the time, broadly matching IMGT annotations. In a later genetic analysis, a missense DCLRE1C variant was associated with V-gene and J-gene trimming of TCR beta chains, and the association was replicated in an independent cohort. In vitro tests confirmed that three of the cytomegalovirus-associated TCR beta chains recognize cytomegalovirus antigens. Several of the top co-occurrence clusters appeared to be linked to parvovirus B19, influenza, CMV and Epstein-Barr virus, according to a later analysis. In a later analysis, HLA-associated TCR beta chains showed more clonal expansion and lower generation probabilities than non-associated chains that were equally common. When HLA alleles, especially DR and DQ, strongly co-occurred, attributing TCR associations to individual alleles was difficult. While some public TCRs were present in many individuals, most TCR sequences turned up only very rarely across donors. Roughly uniform sequencing depth across donors was assumed in presence/absence analyses, although this assumption may not hold.

V drops 8 bases and J drops 10 bases, leaving 18 bases in between. The germline V gene sets CDR1 to KGHSH and CDR2 to LQKENI. The CDR3 covers 12 residues, taking in both the cysteine and the phenylalanine. Only the CDR3 portion is preserved as DNA: 36 bases, with reading frame beginning at the first base. The sample consisted of PBMCs. This chain joins TRBV18 to TRBJ2-7, with the D gene not clear enough to name. The clonotype comes from a female donor in good health and CMV-seropositive. The CDR3 protein sequence reads: CASPPSQPRQYF. The nucleotide sequence is TGTGCCAGCCCCCCGTCACAGCCGAGACAGTACTTC.